These T cell receptor beta chains were read from a single sample in a study of cytomegalovirus exposure and HLA in healthy donors. The data were produced by immunoSEQ multiplex PCR, yet TCRdb's version contains in-frame clones alone and is incomplete. The sample consists of 150,000 to 200,000 clones, about 87% of them appearing once. The sample was PBMCs. These receptors originate from a young woman in good health and CMV-seronegative. The CDR3 runs from the conserved cysteine through the conserved F or W. The D gene is left open where the match is weak. The listing skips clone size in some rows; elsewhere it reads once, few, many or a size class.

d_call j_call v_call clone_size cdr3_nt cdr3_aa
. TRBJ1-5 TRBV21-1 . TGTGCCAGCCAGACAGGGGGTTGTCAGCCCCAGCATTTT CASQTGGCQPQHF
TRBD2 TRBJ2-5 TRBV5-4 . TGTGCCAGCAGCCTCGGGGGGGCGGCGGTAGGAGAGACCCAGTACTTC CASSLGGAAVGETQYF
. TRBJ2-7 TRBV28 few TGTGCCAGCAGTTTACGAGCTCCACTCGAGCAGTACTTC CASSLRAPLEQYF
TRBD2 TRBJ2-1 TRBV7-8 . TGTGCCAGCAGCCCGAGACTAGCGGGAATATCCTACAATGAGCAGTTCTTC CASSPRLAGISYNEQFF
TRBD2 TRBJ2-3 TRBV4-2 few TGTGCCAGCAGCCATCAAATTTGGACTAGCGGGAGCACAGATACGCAGTATTTT CASSHQIWTSGSTDTQYF
. TRBJ2-2 TRBV6-5 few TGTGCCAGCAGCGGTACCGCGAACACCGGGGAGCTGTTTTTT CASSGTANTGELFF
. TRBJ1-5 TRBV18 . TGTGCCAGCTCACCACGCATGGGGCAGGGTAGCAATCAGCCCCAGCATTTT CASSPRMGQGSNQPQHF
TRBD1 TRBJ2-5 TRBV4-1 . TGCGCCAGCAGCCGGGACAGGTACCAAGAGACCCAGTACTTC CASSRDRYQETQYF
. TRBJ2-2 TRBV4-1 . TGCGCCAGCAGCCAAGAGAGAGTCACCGGGGAGCTGTTTTTT CASSQERVTGELFF
TRBD1 TRBJ2-1 TRBV6-5 . TGTGCCAGCAGTTGGACAGGGGGGTACAATGAGCAGTTCTTC CASSWTGGYNEQFF